This TCR beta chain was captured in a study of T cell changes during pregnancy in multiple sclerosis. The CDR3 totals 14 residues. The J segment lost 3 bases and the V segment lost 6 bases, leaving 8 bases of the junction unmatched. Germline CDR1 reads MNHNS; CDR2 reads SASEGT. Produced via immunoSEQ multiplex PCR; TCRdb's table is partial and in-frame only. The sample consists of tens of thousands of clones, about nine tenths of them appearing once. Here the sequenced sample was peripheral blood, taken in the third trimester of pregnancy. The chain recombines TRBV6-1 with TRBJ2-7; 7 nucleotides line up with TRBD1. The receptor was isolated from a female donor in good health, enrolled as a control in a pregnancy study. The CDR3 sequence: CASSRDSLRYEQYF. The CDR3 nucleotides read TGTGCCAGCAGCCGGGACAGCCTTCGCTACGAGCAGTACTTC.